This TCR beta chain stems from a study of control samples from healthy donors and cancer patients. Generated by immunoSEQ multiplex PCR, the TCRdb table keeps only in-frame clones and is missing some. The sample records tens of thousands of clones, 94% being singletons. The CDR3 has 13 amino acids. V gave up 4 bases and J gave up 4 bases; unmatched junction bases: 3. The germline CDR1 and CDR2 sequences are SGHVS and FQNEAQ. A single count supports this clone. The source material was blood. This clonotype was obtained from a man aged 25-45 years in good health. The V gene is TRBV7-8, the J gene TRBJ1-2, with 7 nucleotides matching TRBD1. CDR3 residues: CASSSSGGYGYTF. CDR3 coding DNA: TGTGCCAGCAGCTCGTCAGGGGGCTATGGCTACACCTTC.